This TCR beta chain was captured by sequencing in a study of OX40 agonist ivuxolimab in advanced cancers. Per germline, CDR1 LGHNA and CDR2 YSLEER. This CDR3 spans 18 amino acids. V lost 0 bases and J lost 0; bases outside the gene matches: 7. TCRdb keeps only in-frame clones here, not all; method: immunoSEQ multiplex PCR. The profile shows around 74,000 clones, 92% of them singletons. This TCR derives from an adult with an advanced solid tumor such as melanoma, head and neck, liver or kidney cancer. Sequencing used CD4+ or CD8+ T cells sorted from blood, obtained in a trial of the OX40 agonist ivuxolimab. V usage is TRBV4-3 and J usage is TRBJ2-2; 7 bases line up with TRBD1. Here the CDR3 reads CASSQDRTGFANTGELFF. CDR3 sequence (DNA): TGCGCCAGCAGCCAAGACCGGACAGGCTTCGCGAACACCGGGGAGCTGTTTTTT.